This T cell receptor (beta chain) comes out of a study of control samples from healthy donors and cancer patients. TCRdb's copy holds only in-frame clones and misses some; the assay was immunoSEQ multiplex PCR. The table shows roughly 150,000 clones, with around 88% occurring only once. This receptor was obtained from a man in his late teens or twenties in good health. What was sequenced was blood.

CDR3 loop: CASSLQWDSEKLFF. The CDR3 bases are TGCGCCAGCAGCCTTCAATGGGATAGTGAAAAACTGTTTTTT. This sequence joins TRBV4-3 and TRBJ1-4; D is ambiguous. CDR1 and CDR2 (germline): LGHNA, YSLEER. V gave up 4 bases and J gave up 7 bases, with 13 bases separating them. The length of the CDR3 is 14 residues.